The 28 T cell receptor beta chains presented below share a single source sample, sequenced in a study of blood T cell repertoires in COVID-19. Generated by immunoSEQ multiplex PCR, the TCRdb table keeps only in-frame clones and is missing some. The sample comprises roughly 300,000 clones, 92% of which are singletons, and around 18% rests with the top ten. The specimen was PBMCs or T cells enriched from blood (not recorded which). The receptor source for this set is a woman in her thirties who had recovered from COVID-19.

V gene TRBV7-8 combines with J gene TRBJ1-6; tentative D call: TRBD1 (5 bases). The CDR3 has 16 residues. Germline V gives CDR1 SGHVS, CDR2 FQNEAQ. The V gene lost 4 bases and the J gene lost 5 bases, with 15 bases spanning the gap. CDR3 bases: TGTGCCAGCAGCTCCGTCGGGGGAGCCAATAATTCACCCCTCCACTTT. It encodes CASSSVGGANNSPLHF.

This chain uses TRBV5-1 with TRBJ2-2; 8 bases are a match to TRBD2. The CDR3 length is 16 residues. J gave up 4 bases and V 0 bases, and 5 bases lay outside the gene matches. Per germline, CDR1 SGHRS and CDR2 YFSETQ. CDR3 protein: CASSLAGGATTGELFF. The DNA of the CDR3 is TGCGCCAGCAGCTTGGCCGGGGGGGCAACCACCGGGGAGCTGTTTTTT. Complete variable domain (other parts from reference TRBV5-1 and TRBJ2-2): KAGVTQTPRYLIKTRGQQVTLSCSPISGHRSVSWYQQTPGQGLQFLFEYFSETQRNKGNFPGRFSGRQFSNSRSEMNVSTLELGDSALYLCASSLAGGATTGELFFGEGSRLTVL.

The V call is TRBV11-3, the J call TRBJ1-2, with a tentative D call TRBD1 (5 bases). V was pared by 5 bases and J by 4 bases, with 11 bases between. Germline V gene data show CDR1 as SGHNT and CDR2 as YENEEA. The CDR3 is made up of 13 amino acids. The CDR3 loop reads CASSTLGGYGYTF. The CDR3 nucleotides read TGTGCCAGCAGCACCCTGGGGGGCTATGGCTACACCTTC.

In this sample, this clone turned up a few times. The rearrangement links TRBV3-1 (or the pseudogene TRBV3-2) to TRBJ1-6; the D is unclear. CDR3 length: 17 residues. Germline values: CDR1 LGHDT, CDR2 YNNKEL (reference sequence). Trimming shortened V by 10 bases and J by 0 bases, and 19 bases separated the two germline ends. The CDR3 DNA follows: TGTGCCAAAACTCCCCATCACGGTAGCTCCTATAATTCACCCCTCCACTTT. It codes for CAKTPHHGSSYNSPLHF.

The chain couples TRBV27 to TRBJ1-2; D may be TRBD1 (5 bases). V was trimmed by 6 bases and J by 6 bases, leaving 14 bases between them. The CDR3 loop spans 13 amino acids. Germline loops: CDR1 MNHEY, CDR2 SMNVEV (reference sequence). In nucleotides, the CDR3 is TGTGCCAGCAGCCCCCTAGGGGTGGATGGCTACACCTTC. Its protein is CASSPLGVDGYTF.

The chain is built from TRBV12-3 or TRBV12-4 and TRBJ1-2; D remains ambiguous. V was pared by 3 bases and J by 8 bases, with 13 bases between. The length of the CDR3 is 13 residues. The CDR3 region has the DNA TGTGCCAGCAGTTTTTGGGCGTCGAGAGGCTACACCTTC. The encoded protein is CASSFWASRGYTF.

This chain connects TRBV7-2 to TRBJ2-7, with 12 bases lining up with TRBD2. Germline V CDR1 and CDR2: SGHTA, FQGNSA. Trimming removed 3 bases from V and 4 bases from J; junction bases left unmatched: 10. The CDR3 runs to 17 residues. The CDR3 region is CASSLGRTSGTGYEQYF. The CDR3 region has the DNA TGTGCCAGCAGCTTGGGGCGGACTAGCGGGACCGGGTACGAGCAGTACTTC.

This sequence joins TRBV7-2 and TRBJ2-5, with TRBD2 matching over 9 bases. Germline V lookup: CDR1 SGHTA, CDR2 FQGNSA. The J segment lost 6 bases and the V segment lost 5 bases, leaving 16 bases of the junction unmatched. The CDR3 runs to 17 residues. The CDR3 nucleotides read TGTGCCAGCAGCCTCCTCCCGGCGCGGGGGGGCCTGAAGACCCAGTACTTC. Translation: CASSLLPARGGLKTQYF.

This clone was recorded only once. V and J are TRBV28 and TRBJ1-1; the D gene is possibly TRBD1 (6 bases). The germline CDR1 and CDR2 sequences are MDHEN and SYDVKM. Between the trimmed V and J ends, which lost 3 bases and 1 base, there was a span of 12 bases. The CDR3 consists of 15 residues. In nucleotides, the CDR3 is TGTGCCAGCAGTTTGGGACAATGGGCGAACACTGAAGCTTTCTTT. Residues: CASSLGQWANTEAFF.

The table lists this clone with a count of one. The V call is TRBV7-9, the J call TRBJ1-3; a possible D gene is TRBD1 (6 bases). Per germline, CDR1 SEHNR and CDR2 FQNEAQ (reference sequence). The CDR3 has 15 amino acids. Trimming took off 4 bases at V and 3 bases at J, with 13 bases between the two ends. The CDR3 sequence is CASSSTGSGGNTIYF. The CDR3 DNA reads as TGTGCCAGCAGCTCCACAGGGAGCGGTGGAAACACCATATATTTT.

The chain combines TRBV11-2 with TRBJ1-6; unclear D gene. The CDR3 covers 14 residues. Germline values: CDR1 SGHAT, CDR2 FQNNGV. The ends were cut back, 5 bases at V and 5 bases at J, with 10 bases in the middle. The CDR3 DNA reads TGTGCCAGCAGCCCGCAGAGGGATAATTCACCCCTCCACTTT. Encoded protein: CASSPQRDNSPLHF.

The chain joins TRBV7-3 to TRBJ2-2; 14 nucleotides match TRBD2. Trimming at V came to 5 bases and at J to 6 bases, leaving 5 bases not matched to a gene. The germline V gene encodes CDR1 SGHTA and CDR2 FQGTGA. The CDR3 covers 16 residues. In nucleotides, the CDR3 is TGTGCCAGCAGCCGAGCGGGACTAGCGGGGGCCGGGGAGCTGTTTTTT. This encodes CASSRAGLAGAGELFF.

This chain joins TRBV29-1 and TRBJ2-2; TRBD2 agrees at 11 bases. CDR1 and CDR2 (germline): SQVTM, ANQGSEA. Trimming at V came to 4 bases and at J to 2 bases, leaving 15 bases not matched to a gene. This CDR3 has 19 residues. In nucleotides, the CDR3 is TGCAGCGTTGTTGTAAAAAGACTAGCGGGAAATGCAAACACCGGGGAGCTGTTTTTT. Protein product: CSVVVKRLAGNANTGELFF.

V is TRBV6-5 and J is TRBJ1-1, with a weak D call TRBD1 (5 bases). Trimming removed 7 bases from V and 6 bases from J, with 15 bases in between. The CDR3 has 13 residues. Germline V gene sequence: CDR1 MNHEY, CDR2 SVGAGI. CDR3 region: CASMGRAGAEAFF. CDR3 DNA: TGTGCCAGCATGGGCAGGGCTGGGGCTGAAGCTTTCTTT.

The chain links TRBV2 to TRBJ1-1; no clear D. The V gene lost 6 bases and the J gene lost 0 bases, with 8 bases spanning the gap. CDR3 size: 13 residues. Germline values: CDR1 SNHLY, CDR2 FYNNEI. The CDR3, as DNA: TGTGCCAGCAGATACAGTATGAACACTGAAGCTTTCTTT. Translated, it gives CASRYSMNTEAFF.

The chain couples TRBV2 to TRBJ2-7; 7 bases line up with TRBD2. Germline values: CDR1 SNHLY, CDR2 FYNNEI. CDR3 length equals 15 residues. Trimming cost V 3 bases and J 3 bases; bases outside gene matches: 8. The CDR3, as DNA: TGTGCCAGCAGTGATCGCGGGAGTGGTGACTACGAGCAGTACTTC. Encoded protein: CASSDRGSGDYEQYF.

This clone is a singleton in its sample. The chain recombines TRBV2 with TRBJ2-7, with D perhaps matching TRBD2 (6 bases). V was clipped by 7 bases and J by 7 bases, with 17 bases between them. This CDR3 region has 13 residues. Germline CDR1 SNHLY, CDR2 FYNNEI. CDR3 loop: CASTGVASREQYF. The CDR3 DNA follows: TGTGCCAGCACGGGGGTGGCCTCGCGGGAGCAGTACTTC.

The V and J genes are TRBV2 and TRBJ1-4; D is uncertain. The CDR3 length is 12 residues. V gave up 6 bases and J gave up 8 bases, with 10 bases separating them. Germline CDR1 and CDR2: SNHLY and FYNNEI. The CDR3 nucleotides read TGTGCCAGCAGACCACTGGGCGAAAAACTGTTTTTT. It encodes CASRPLGEKLFF.

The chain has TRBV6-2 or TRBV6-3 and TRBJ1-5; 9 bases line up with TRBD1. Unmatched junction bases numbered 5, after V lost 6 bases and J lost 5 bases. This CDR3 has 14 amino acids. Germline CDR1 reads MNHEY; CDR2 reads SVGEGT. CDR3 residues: CASSNDRGDQPQHF. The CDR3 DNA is TGTGCCAGCAGCAACGACAGGGGGGATCAGCCCCAGCATTTT.

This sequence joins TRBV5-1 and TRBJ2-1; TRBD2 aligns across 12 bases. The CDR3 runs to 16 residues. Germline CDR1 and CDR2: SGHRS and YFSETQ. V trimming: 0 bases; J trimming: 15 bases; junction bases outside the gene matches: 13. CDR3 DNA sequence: TGCGCCAGCAGCTTGGCTAGCGGGGGGGATCCTCTCCACGCGTTCTTC. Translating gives CASSLASGGDPLHAFF.

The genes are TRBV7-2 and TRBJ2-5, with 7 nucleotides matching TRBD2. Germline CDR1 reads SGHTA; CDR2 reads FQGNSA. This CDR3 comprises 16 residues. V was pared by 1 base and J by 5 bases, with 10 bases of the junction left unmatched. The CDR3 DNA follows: TGTGCCAGCAGCTTAGGTTCTAGCGGAGGAAGCGAGACCCAGTACTTC. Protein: CASSLGSSGGSETQYF.

The CDR3 region is CASIPAGGTMNTEAFF. CDR3 nucleotides: TGTGCCAGCATCCCGGCGGGGGGGACGATGAACACTGAAGCTTTCTTT. V usage is TRBV28 and J usage is TRBJ1-1; D might be TRBD1 (5 bases). The V end lost 7 bases, the J end lost 0 bases, and 18 bases lay between the germline ends. From germline, CDR1 is MDHEN and CDR2 SYDVKM. This CDR3 comprises 16 residues.

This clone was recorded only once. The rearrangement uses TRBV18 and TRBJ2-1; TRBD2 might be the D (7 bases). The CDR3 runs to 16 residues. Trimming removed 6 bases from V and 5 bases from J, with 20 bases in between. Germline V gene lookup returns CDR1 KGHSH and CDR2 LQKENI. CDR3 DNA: TGTGCCAGCTCCCCAGGGGTCGAGCGGGGCAACAATGAGCAGTTCTTC. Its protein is CASSPGVERGNNEQFF.

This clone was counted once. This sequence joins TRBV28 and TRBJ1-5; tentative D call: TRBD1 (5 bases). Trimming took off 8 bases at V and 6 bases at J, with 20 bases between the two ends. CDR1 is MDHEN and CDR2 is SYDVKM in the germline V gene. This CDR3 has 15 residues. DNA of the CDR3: TGTGCCAGCGGCAGACCAACGGGAGGGGTTCAGCCCCAGCATTTT. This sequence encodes CASGRPTGGVQPQHF.

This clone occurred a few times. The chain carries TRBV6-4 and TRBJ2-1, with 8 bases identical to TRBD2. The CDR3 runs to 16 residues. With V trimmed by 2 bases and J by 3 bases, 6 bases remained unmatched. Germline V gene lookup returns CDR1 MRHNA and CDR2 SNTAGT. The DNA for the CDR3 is TGTGCCAGCAGTGACGCCGGGACTAGTGGCTACAATGAGCAGTTCTTC. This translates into CASSDAGTSGYNEQFF.

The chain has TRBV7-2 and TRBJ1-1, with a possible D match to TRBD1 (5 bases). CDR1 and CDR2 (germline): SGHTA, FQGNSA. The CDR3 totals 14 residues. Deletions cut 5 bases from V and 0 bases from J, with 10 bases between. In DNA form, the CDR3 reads TGTGCCAGCAGCCCTGACAGTATGAACACTGAAGCTTTCTTT. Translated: CASSPDSMNTEAFF.

The CDR3 region is CASSLGLGTGRHEQYF. CDR3 sequence (DNA): TGTGCCAGCAGCTTAGGCCTCGGGACAGGGAGACACGAGCAGTACTTC. The chain joins TRBV7-9 to TRBJ2-7; 9 bases fit TRBD1. CDR1 SEHNR and CDR2 FQNEAQ come from the germline V gene (reference sequence). Trimming at V came to 1 base and at J to 5 bases, leaving 9 bases not matched to a gene. The CDR3 has 16 amino acids. Full variable domain (missing parts from reference TRBV7-9 and TRBJ2-7): DTGVSQNPRHKITKRGQNVTFRCDPISEHNRLYWYRQTLGQGPEFLTYFQNEAQLEKSRLLSDRFSAERPKGSFSTLEIQRTEQGDSAMYLCASSLGLGTGRHEQYFGPGTRLTVT.

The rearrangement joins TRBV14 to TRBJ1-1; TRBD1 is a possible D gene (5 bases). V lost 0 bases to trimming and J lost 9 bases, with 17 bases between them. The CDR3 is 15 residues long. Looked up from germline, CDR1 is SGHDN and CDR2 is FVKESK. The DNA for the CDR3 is TGTGCCAGCAGCCAAGATCTTAGGGCAGGGAACAAAGCTTTCTTT. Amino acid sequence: CASSQDLRAGNKAFF.